These 15 T cell receptor beta chains originate from one sample sequenced in a study of blood T cell repertoires in COVID-19. Assay used: immunoSEQ multiplex PCR; TCRdb lists only in-frame clones, some missing. Here the sample spans roughly 140,000 clones, almost 90% being singletons. Specimen: peripheral blood. The receptors derive from a man aged 50-60 years with active or convalescent COVID-19.

V is TRBV6-5 and J is TRBJ1-5; TRBD1 aligns across 10 bases. The J segment lost 4 bases and the V segment lost 7 bases, leaving 4 bases of the junction unmatched. CDR3 size: 14 residues. Germline assignment: CDR1 MNHEY and CDR2 SVGAGI. The CDR3 nucleotides read TGTGCCAGCATGACGGGACAGGGGAATCAGCCCCAGCATTTT. Protein: CASMTGQGNQPQHF.

This chain joins TRBV2 and TRBJ1-6; no firm D call. CDR3 length: 18 amino acids. V lost 4 bases and J 0 bases, leaving 16 bases between the germline ends. Germline V gene sequence: CDR1 SNHLY, CDR2 FYNNEI. The CDR3 DNA sequence: TGTGCCAGCAGTGGGCGGTATAAAGAAAGCTCCTATAATTCACCCCTCCACTTT. It is translated as CASSGRYKESSYNSPLHF.

The rearrangement links TRBV4-2 to TRBJ1-5; the match to TRBD1 covers 7 bases. Trimming removed 4 bases from V and 7 bases from J; junction bases left unmatched: 7. The CDR3 has 14 amino acids. CDR1 and CDR2 (germline): LGHNA, YNFKEQ. The CDR3 here is CASSPEGGGQPQHF. The CDR3 coding sequence is TGTGCCAGCAGCCCGGAAGGGGGCGGGCAGCCCCAGCATTTT.

The V and J genes are TRBV5-4 and TRBJ2-3; TRBD2 matches at 9 bases. The CDR3 length is 15 residues. Germline V gene sequence: CDR1 SGHNT, CDR2 YYREEE (reference sequence). V lost 3 bases, J lost 4 bases, and 6 bases stayed unmatched. CDR3 loop: CASSSGLAGADTQYF. For the CDR3, the DNA is TGTGCCAGCAGCTCGGGACTAGCTGGTGCAGATACGCAGTATTTT.

The CDR3 sequence is CASSSGQGAYGEKLFF. CDR3 in DNA: TGTGCCAGCAGCTCGGGACAGGGGGCGTACGGCGAAAAACTGTTTTTT. The chain combines TRBV5-5 with TRBJ1-4, with TRBD1 matching 12 bases. Looked up from germline, CDR1 is SGHKS and CDR2 is YYEKEE (reference sequence). The CDR3 runs to 16 residues. J lost 8 bases, V lost 3 bases, and 8 bases had no gene match. Looking up the rest from reference TRBV5-5 and TRBJ1-4 gives the full variable domain: DAGVTQSPTHLIKTRGQQVTLRCSPISGHKSVSWYQQVLGQGPQFIFQYYEKEERGRGNFPDRFSARQFPNYSSELNVNALLLGDSALYLCASSSGQGAYGEKLFFGSGTQLSVL.

The gene calls are TRBV5-1 and TRBJ1-1; 8 nucleotides match TRBD1. CDR1 is SGHRS, CDR2 YFSETQ, per germline. The CDR3 is 14 amino acids. Trimming removed 4 bases from V and 1 base from J; junction bases left unmatched: 3. The CDR3 DNA sequence: TGCGCCAGCAGCACGGGACAGGAGAACACTGAAGCTTTCTTT. Its protein is CASSTGQENTEAFF.

To note about this clone: The junction departs from germline at one end; a sequencing error may be responsible. This chain links TRBV24-1 with TRBJ2-7; the match to TRBD1 covers 9 bases. The CDR3 contains 14 residues. Germline V lookup: CDR1 KGHDR, CDR2 SFDVKD. CDR3 loop: CATSDTGGSHEQYF. CDR3 DNA sequence: TGTGCCACCAGTGATACAGGGGGCTCCCACGAGCAGTACTTC.

V is TRBV19 and J is TRBJ2-7, with 8 positions matching TRBD1. V lost 4 bases to trimming and J lost 3 bases; unmatched junction nucleotides: 5. Germline-derived CDR1 and CDR2 are LNHDA and SQIVND (reference sequence). The CDR3 spans 14 residues. The CDR3: CASSTFDRGYEQYF. The CDR3 DNA reads as TGTGCCAGTAGTACGTTTGACAGGGGCTACGAGCAGTACTTC.

The chain has TRBV27 and TRBJ2-1; D is undetermined. The CDR3 covers 12 residues. The germline V gene encodes CDR1 MNHEY and CDR2 SMNVEV (reference sequence). V lost 5 bases to trimming and J lost 3 bases, with 5 bases between them. The CDR3: CASSGNYNEQFF. The CDR3 nucleotides read TGTGCCAGCAGTGGCAACTACAATGAGCAGTTCTTC.

This chain links TRBV10-3 with TRBJ2-4; D gene unclear. CDR3 length equals 16 residues. The V and J ends lost 2 bases and 0 bases respectively, with 11 bases between them. The germline V gene has CDR1 ENHRY and CDR2 SYGVKD. This chain's CDR3 is CAISEDKTLAKNIQYF. CDR3 DNA: TGTGCCATCAGTGAGGACAAGACGCTAGCCAAAAACATTCAGTACTTC.

This clone occurred once. This sequence joins TRBV2 and TRBJ2-1, with TRBD2 matching over 14 bases. The CDR3 sequence is 15 residues long. With 4 bases clipped from V and 8 bases from J, the junction kept 4 bases outside the gene matches. The germline gives CDR1 SNHLY, CDR2 FYNNEI. The CDR3 DNA reads as TGTGCCAGCAGTGGACTAGCGGGAGGGCCCCATGAGCAGTTCTTC. Amino acids: CASSGLAGGPHEQFF.

A single count supports this clone. V is TRBV18 and J is TRBJ2-5, with D perhaps matching TRBD2 (6 bases). Per the germline V gene, CDR1 is KGHSH and CDR2 is LQKENI. This CDR3 spans 13 amino acids. The germline V and J ends were trimmed by 5 bases and 5 bases, with 12 bases remaining between them. In nucleotides, the CDR3 is TGTGCCAGCTCAATGAATGGGGGGGAGACCCAGTACTTC. Translating gives CASSMNGGETQYF.

J is TRBJ2-3 and V is TRBV7-9; 8 positions match TRBD1. V shed 7 bases and J 4 bases; nucleotides not matched to a gene: 7. CDR1 is SEHNR, CDR2 FQNEAQ, per germline (reference sequence). The length of the CDR3 is 14 residues. The CDR3 protein is CASITGGFSDTQYF. The DNA for the CDR3 is TGTGCCAGCATCACAGGGGGATTCTCAGATACGCAGTATTTT.

The chain has TRBV27 and TRBJ2-1; tentative D call: TRBD2 (6 bases). This CDR3 region has 14 residues. V lost 3 bases and J 3 bases, leaving 9 bases between the germline ends. In germline, CDR1 is MNHEY, CDR2 SMNVEV (reference sequence). CDR3 bases: TGTGCCAGCAGTTTTAAAGCGGGCTACAATGAGCAGTTCTTC. Translating gives CASSFKAGYNEQFF.

V is TRBV11-2 and J is TRBJ1-1; D is uncertain. Per the germline V gene, CDR1 is SGHAT and CDR2 is FQNNGV. V was trimmed by 5 bases and J by 5 bases, leaving 9 bases between them. This CDR3 has 12 amino acids. CDR3 loop: CASSLAQTEAFF. DNA of the CDR3: TGTGCCAGCAGCCTGGCCCAGACTGAAGCTTTCTTT.